The sequence of this T cell receptor beta chain was determined in a study of beta chain features in type 1 diabetes. As regards this clone: Antigen unknown.

Study observations and caveats: When VDJ junctions were examined, type 1 diabetes patients showed fewer insertions and more deletions.

As every portion of the isolated RNA was reverse transcribed, the sequencing read expressed TCRB transcripts. Profiled with immunoSEQ multiplex PCR; TCRdb holds only in-frame clones, not every one. The sample consists of a few hundred thousand clones, roughly 12% of them appearing once. The CDR3 loop spans 13 amino acids. V was cut by 3 bases and J by 8 bases, with 14 bases left in between. Germline V gene data show CDR1 as SGHRS and CDR2 as YFSETQ. This TCR was sampled from a man in his late teens or twenties in good health. The specimen was naive CD4+ T cells from blood. The chain carries TRBV5-1 and TRBJ1-2; D is possibly TRBD1 (5 bases). This CDR3 is CASSSVLGLGYTF. Here the CDR3 DNA reads TGCGCCAGCAGCTCTGTACTGGGGCTAGGCTACACCTTC.